This T cell receptor beta chain was profiled in a study of CD8+ T cells in alopecia areata. About the research overall: Among treated patients, oral tofacitinib was administered at 5 to 10 mg twice daily. For 6 to 18 months, tofacitinib was taken, and 6 months off drug followed.

Germline values: CDR1 SGHNT, CDR2 YYREEE (reference sequence). The CDR3 length is 14 residues. The V segment lost 0 bases and the J segment 3 bases; nucleotides outside the gene matches: 2. Following extraction, RNA underwent reverse transcription to cDNA, which served as the sequencing template. Clones were sequenced by immunoSEQ multiplex PCR, and TCRdb holds only the in-frame ones, with some missing. Of 150,000 or so clones listed, more than 45% were seen once; the top ten hold around 7%. This clone came up a few times. The specimen was CD4+ T cells sorted from blood. This chain uses TRBV5-4 with TRBJ2-5; 7 nucleotides line up with TRBD2. This clonotype was sampled from a human donor with alopecia areata. The CDR3 coding sequence is TGTGCCAGCAGCTTGGAACTAGCGAAAGAGACCCAGTACTTC. It codes for CASSLELAKETQYF.